The 6 T cell receptor beta chains in this list originate from one sample, sequenced in a study of blood T cell repertoires in COVID-19. TCRdb's table, derived via immunoSEQ multiplex PCR, lists solely in-frame clones and lacks some. The top ten clones hold roughly 5.4% of a sample with around 92,000 clones, 85% to 90% of them seen once. Sequencing used peripheral blood. The receptor set was obtained from a woman at least 80 years old with active COVID-19.

This chain connects TRBV5-1 to TRBJ2-7; D might be TRBD2 (6 bases). The germline V and J ends were trimmed by 7 bases and 6 bases, with 23 bases remaining between them. Germline V gene lookup returns CDR1 SGHRS and CDR2 YFSETQ. The CDR3 covers 15 residues. This chain's CDR3 is CASSGLRGTGGEQYF. The DNA of the CDR3 is TGCGCCAGCTCTGGATTGCGGGGCACGGGTGGCGAGCAGTACTTC.

The rearrangement links TRBV2 to TRBJ1-3; 11 bases align to TRBD1. This CDR3 contains 18 residues. CDR1 and CDR2 (germline): SNHLY, FYNNEI. Unmatched junction bases numbered 11, after V lost 4 bases and J lost 3 bases. CDR3 in amino acids: CASSVSGQGVNYGNTIYF. CDR3 DNA: TGTGCCAGCAGTGTGTCGGGACAGGGGGTGAATTATGGAAACACCATATATTTT.

J is TRBJ1-1 and V is TRBV4-1; D is perhaps TRBD1 (5 bases). Per germline, CDR1 MGHRA and CDR2 YSYEKL. This CDR3 has 14 residues. Trimming stripped 4 bases from V and 5 bases from J, with 14 bases between. DNA of the CDR3: TGCGCCAGCAGCCCGGAGGGGCGATGGACTGAAGCTTTCTTT. Its protein is CASSPEGRWTEAFF.

This clone was found a few times. This chain joins TRBV7-9 and TRBJ1-3, with D possibly matching TRBD1 (6 bases). Trimming took 5 bases from V and 0 from J, leaving 14 bases between them. Germline V CDR1 and CDR2: SEHNR, FQNEAQ (reference sequence). CDR3 length equals 16 residues. CDR3 in DNA: TGTGCCAGCAGCCCTTGGGACACAAGCTCTGGAAACACCATATATTTT. Residues: CASSPWDTSSGNTIYF. The complete variable domain, with remaining parts taken from reference TRBV7-9 and TRBJ1-3, reads DTGVSQNPRHKITKRGQNVTFRCDPISEHNRLYWYRQTLGQGPEFLTYFQNEAQLEKSRLLSDRFSAERPKGSFSTLEIQRTEQGDSAMYLCASSPWDTSSGNTIYFGEGSWLTVV.

The J gene is TRBJ2-5, the V gene TRBV9, with 8 bases that match TRBD1. V dropped 3 bases and J dropped 11; count of bases not matched to a gene: 9. In germline, CDR1 is SGDLS, CDR2 YYNGEE. The CDR3 loop spans 13 amino acids. CDR3 in amino acids: CASSASLQGAQYF. CDR3 DNA sequence: TGTGCCAGCAGCGCATCGCTTCAGGGGGCTCAGTACTTC.

This chain connects TRBV5-1 to TRBJ2-7; a weak D match, TRBD2 (6 bases). V dropped 4 bases and J dropped 7 bases, with 21 bases sitting between them. Germline lookup yields CDR1 SGHRS and CDR2 YFSETQ. This CDR3 is built from 15 residues. DNA of the CDR3: TGCGCCAGCAGCCGATCGACCAAACGAGGGAGGGAGCAGTACTTC. Protein product: CASSRSTKRGREQYF.